The sequence of this T cell receptor (beta chain) was determined in a study of cytomegalovirus exposure and HLA in healthy donors. Overall study results and limits: V- and J-gene trimming of TCR beta was linked (in a later analysis) to a missense DCLRE1C variant. In presence/absence analyses, roughly uniform sequencing depth across donors was assumed. Follow-up analysis seemed to connect common viral pathogens with several of the most significant clusters identified.

To note about this clone: As yet, its antigen is unknown.

The CDR3 spans 14 residues. Germline assignment: CDR1 SEHNR and CDR2 FQNEAQ (reference sequence). Trimming removed 0 bases from V and 1 base from J, with 6 bases in between. It was with 60 Vbeta and 13 Jbeta primers that the PCR ran. Assay: immunoSEQ multiplex PCR; the TCRdb copy retains only in-frame clones and omits some. The sample includes approximately 140,000 clones, 55% to 75% of them seen just once. J is TRBJ2-5 and V is TRBV7-9; no clear D gene. This TCR derives from a human donor in good health. The source material was PBMCs. As DNA, the CDR3 is TGTGCCAGCAGCTTAGCGCTAGGCCAAGAGACCCAGTACTTC. This encodes CASSLALGQETQYF. The full variable domain, in which reference TRBV7-9 and TRBJ2-5 provide the parts outside the CDR3, is DTGVSQNPRHKITKRGQNVTFRCDPISEHNRLYWYRQTLGQGPEFLTYFQNEAQLEKSRLLSDRFSAERPKGSFSTLEIQRTEQGDSAMYLCASSLALGQETQYFGPGTRLLVL.